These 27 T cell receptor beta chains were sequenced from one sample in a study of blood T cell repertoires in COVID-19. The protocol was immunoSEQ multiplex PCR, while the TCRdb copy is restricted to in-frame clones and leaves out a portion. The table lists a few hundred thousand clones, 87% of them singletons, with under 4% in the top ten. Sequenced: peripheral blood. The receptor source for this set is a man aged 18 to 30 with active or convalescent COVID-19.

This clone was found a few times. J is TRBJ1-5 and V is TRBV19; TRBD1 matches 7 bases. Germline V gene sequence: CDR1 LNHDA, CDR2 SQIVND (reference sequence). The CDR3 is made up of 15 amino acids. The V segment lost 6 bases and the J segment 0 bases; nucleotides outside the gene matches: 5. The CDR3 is CASSPGTDSNQPQHF. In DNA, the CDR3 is TGTGCCAGTAGCCCCGGGACAGATAGCAATCAGCCCCAGCATTTT.

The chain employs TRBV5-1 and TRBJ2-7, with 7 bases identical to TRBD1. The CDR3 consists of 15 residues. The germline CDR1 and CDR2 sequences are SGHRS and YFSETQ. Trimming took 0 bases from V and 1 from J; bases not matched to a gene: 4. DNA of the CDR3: TGCGCCAGCAGCTTGGAAAACAGGGGATCCTACGAGCAGTACTTC. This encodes CASSLENRGSYEQYF.

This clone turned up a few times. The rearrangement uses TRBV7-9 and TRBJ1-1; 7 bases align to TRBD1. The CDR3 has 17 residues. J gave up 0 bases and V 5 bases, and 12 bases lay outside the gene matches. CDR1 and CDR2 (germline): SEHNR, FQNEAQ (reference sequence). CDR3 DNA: TGTGCCAGCAGCCCTCCCCAGGGACAGAACATGAACACTGAAGCTTTCTTT. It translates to CASSPPQGQNMNTEAFF.

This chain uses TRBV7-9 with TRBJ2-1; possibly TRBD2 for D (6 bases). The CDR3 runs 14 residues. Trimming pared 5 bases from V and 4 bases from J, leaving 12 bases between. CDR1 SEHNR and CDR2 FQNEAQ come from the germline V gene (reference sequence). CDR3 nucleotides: TGTGCCAGCAGCAAAAAGGGGACTTACAATGAGCAGTTCTTC. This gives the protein CASSKKGTYNEQFF.

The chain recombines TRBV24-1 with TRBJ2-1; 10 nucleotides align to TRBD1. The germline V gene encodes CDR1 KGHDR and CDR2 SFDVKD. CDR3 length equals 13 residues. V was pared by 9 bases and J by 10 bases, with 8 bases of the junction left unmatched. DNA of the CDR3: TGTGCCACCTCGGGACAGGGGATCGACGAGCAGTTCTTC. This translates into CATSGQGIDEQFF.

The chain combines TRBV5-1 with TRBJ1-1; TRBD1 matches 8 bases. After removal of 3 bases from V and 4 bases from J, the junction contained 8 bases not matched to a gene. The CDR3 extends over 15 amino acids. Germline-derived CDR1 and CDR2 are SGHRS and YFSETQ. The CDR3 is CASSSQGALVTEAFF. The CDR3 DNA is TGCGCCAGCAGCTCCCAGGGGGCTTTAGTCACTGAAGCTTTCTTT.

The CDR3 DNA is TGTGCCAGCAGCCCCCCAGTTAGGGGGAGGGGGAACACCGGGGAGCTGTTTTTT. Translated: CASSPPVRGRGNTGELFF. The rearrangement joins TRBV11-2 to TRBJ2-2; D possibly corresponds to TRBD2 (7 bases). The CDR3 loop spans 18 amino acids. Germline V gene sequence: CDR1 SGHAT, CDR2 FQNNGV. The germline V and J ends were trimmed by 5 bases and 1 base, with 20 bases remaining between them.

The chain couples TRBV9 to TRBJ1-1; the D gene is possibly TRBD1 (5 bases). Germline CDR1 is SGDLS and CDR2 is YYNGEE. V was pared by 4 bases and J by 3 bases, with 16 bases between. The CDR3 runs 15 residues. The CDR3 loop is CASSSSVGRDTEAFF. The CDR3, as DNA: TGTGCCAGCAGCTCTTCGGTGGGCAGGGACACTGAAGCTTTCTTT.

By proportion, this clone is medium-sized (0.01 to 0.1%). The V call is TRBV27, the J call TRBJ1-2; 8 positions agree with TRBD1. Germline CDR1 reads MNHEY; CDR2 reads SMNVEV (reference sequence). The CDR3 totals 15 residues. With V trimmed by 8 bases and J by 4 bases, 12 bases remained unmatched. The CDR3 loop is CASSTDRDNFYGYTF. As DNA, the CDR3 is TGTGCCAGCTCCACGGACAGGGACAATTTCTATGGCTACACCTTC.

The CDR3 nucleotides read TGTGCCAGCAGTTCTGGCGGGGGGGCCGGGACAGATACGCAGTATTTT. Translated: CASSSGGGAGTDTQYF. The chain recombines TRBV6-4 with TRBJ2-3, with TRBD2 matching 9 bases. The CDR3 contains 16 residues. Germline V gene lookup returns CDR1 MRHNA and CDR2 SNTAGT. Trimming removed 5 bases from V and 3 bases from J; junction bases left unmatched: 9.

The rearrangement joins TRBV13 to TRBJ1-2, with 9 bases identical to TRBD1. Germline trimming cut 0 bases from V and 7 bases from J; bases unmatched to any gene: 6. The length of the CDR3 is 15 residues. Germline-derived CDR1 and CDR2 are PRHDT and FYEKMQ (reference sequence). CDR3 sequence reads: CASSLGHGTGIGYTF. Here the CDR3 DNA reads TGTGCCAGCAGCTTAGGCCACGGGACAGGGATTGGCTACACCTTC.

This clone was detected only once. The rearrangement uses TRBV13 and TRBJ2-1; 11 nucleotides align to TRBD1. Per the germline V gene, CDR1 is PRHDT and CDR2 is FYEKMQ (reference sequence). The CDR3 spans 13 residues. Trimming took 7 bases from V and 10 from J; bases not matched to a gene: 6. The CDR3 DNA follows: TGTGCCAGCACCAGGGACAGGGGGAAAGAGCAGTTCTTC. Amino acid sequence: CASTRDRGKEQFF.

CDR3 nucleotide sequence: TGTGCCAGCAGCCTCGCAGGGCCTTCACCCCTCCACTTT. Protein: CASSLAGPSPLHF. The chain couples TRBV6-5 to TRBJ1-6; perhaps TRBD1 as D (5 bases). The CDR3 spans 13 residues. Trimming stripped 6 bases from V and 9 bases from J, with 12 bases between. Germline-derived CDR1 and CDR2 are MNHEY and SVGAGI.

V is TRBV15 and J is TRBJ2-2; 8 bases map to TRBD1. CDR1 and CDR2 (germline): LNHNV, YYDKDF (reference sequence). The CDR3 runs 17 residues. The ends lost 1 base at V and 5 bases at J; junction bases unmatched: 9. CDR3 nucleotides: TGTGCCACCAGCAGAGTCAAGGACAGGGTGCGGACCGGGGAGCTGTTTTTT. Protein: CATSRVKDRVRTGELFF.

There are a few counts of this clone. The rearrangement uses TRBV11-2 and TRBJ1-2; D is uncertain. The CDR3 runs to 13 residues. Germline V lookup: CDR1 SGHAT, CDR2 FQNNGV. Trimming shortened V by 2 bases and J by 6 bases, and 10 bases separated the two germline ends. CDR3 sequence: CASSLTQLDGYTF. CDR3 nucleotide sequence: TGTGCCAGCAGCTTAACCCAACTGGATGGCTACACCTTC.

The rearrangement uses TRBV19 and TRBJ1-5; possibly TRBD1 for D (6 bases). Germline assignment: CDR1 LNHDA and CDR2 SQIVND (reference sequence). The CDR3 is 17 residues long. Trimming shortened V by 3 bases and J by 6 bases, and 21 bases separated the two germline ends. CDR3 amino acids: CASSMVKGDIGGQPQHF. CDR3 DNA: TGTGCCAGTAGTATGGTCAAAGGGGACATTGGGGGTCAGCCCCAGCATTTT.

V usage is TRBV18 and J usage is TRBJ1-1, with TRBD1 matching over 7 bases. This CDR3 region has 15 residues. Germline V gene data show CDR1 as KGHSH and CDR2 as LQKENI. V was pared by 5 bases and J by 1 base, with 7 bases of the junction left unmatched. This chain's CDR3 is CASSMGTVPNTEAFF. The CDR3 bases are TGTGCCAGCTCAATGGGGACAGTCCCGAACACTGAAGCTTTCTTT.

CDR3 in DNA: TGTGCCAGTAGTATTTGGGGACAGGGGGGGAATCAGCCCCAGCATTTT. Its translation: CASSIWGQGGNQPQHF. This sequence joins TRBV19 and TRBJ1-5; TRBD1 matches 11 bases. The CDR3 is 16 amino acids. In germline, CDR1 is LNHDA, CDR2 SQIVND (reference sequence). Trimming removed 3 bases from V and 4 bases from J; junction bases left unmatched: 5.

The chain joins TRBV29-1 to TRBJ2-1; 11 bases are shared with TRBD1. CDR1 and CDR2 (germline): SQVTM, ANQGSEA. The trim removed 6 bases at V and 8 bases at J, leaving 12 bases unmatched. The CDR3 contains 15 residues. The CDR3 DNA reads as TGCAGCGTCGCCTTTGGACAGGGGGCTTGGGATGAGCAGTTCTTC. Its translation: CSVAFGQGAWDEQFF.

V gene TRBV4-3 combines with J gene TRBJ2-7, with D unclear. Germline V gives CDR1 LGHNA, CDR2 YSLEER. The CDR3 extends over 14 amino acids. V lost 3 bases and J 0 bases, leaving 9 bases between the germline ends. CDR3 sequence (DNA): TGCGCCAGCAGCCAGAATGACAACTCCTACGAGCAGTACTTC. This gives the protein CASSQNDNSYEQYF.

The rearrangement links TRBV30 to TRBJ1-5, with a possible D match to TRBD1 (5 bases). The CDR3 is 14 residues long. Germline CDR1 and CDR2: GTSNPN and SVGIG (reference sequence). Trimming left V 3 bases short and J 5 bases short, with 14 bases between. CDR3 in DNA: TGTGCCTGGAGCAAGGGGAGGACTGATCAGCCCCAGCATTTT. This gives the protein CAWSKGRTDQPQHF.

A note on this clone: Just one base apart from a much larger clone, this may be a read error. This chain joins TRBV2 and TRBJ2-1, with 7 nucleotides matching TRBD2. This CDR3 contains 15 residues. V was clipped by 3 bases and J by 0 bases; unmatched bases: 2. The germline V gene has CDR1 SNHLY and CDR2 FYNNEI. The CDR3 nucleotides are TGTGCCAGCAGTGAGTCGGGGGGCTCCTACAATGAGCAGTTCTTC. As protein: CASSESGGSYNEQFF.

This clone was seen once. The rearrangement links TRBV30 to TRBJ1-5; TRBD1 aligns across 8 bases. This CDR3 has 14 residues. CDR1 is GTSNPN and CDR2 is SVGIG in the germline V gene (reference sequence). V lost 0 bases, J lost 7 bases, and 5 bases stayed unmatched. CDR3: CAWSVQGGGQPQHF. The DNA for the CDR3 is TGTGCCTGGAGTGTACAGGGGGGGGGACAGCCCCAGCATTTT.

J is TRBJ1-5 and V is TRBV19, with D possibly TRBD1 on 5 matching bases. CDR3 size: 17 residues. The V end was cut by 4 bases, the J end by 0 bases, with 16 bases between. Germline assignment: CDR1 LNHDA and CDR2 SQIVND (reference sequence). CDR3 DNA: TGTGCCAGTAGTAAATGGGCAGGGATGGGTAGCAATCAGCCCCAGCATTTT. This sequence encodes CASSKWAGMGSNQPQHF.

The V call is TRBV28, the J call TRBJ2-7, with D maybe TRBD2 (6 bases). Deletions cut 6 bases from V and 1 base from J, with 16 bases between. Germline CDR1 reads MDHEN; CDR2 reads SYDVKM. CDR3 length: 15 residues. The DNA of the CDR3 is TGTGCCAGCAGAAGCCCGGGAGCCAGATCCTACGAGCAGTACTTC. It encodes CASRSPGARSYEQYF.

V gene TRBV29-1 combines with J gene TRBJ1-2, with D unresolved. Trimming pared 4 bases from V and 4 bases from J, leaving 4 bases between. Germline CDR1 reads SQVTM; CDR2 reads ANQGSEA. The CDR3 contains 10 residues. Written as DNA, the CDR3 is TGCAGCGTTGTCAGCTATGGCTACACCTTC. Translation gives CSVVSYGYTF.

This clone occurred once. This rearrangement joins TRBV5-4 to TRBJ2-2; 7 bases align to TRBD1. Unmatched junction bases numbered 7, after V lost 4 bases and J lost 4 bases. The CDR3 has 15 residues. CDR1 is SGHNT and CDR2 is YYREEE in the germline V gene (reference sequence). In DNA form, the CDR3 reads TGTGCCAGCAGCACTAACAGGGGAACCACCGGGGAGCTGTTTTTT. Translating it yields CASSTNRGTTGELFF.